This T cell receptor (beta chain) was sequenced during a study of breast tumors, draining lymph nodes, adjacent tissues. Samples came from axillary lymph nodes draining the breast cancer. The CDR3 extends over 12 amino acids. Germline V gives CDR1 DFQATT, CDR2 SNEGSKA (reference sequence). Trimming stripped 5 bases from V and 10 bases from J, with 17 bases between. TCRdb reprocessed the multiplex PCR reads via MiXCR and lists one record per CDR3 protein. The table includes some 170,000 distinct CDR3 sequences, around 33% detected once. This clonotype was recorded at least ten times. This chain joins TRBV20-1 and TRBJ2-5; D is unclear. The sequencing sample was made of axillary lymph node tissue. This TCR was sampled from a female donor with breast cancer. Some clones in this sample may be carry-over from other donors' samples. Written as DNA, the CDR3 is TGCAGTGCTGTCCAAGGAACCCACGACCAGTACTTC. This gives the protein CSAVQGTHDQYF.